These 22 T cell receptor beta chains came from one sample sequenced in a study of CXCR3-negative and CXCR3-positive naive CD8 T cells. UMI-labeled 5' RACE TRB cDNA libraries were prepared from the cells. TCRdb reanalyzed the 5' RACE reads, giving one entry per CDR3 protein sequence and no DNA. Here the sample table reports 100,000 to 150,000 distinct CDR3 sequences. Study conclusions and caveats: CXCR3-negative naive cells had less hydrophobic TRB CDR3s than did CXCR3-positive naive cells.

No antigen is known for these receptors. Specimen: naive CXCR3+ CD8+ T cells from blood. Regarding subset: CD45RO-CCR7+CD27+CD95- naive CD8+ T cells expressing CXCR3 (TNR3+). All receptors derive from a human donor in good health. Some clones in this sample may be carry-over from other donors' samples.

The J gene is TRBJ2-3, the V gene TRBV7-3; the TRBD2 assignment by TCRdb is unverifiable without DNA. This CDR3 is built from 15 residues. Germline assignment: CDR1 SGHTA and CDR2 FQGTGA. The CDR3 sequence: CASSPSGSSGDTQYF.

This CDR3 reads CSVEAGGMGGYTF. The chain couples TRBV29-1 to TRBJ1-2; TCRdb calls TRBD1, which cannot be checked without DNA. CDR1 is SQVTM, CDR2 ANQGSEA, per germline. This CDR3 is 13 amino acids long.

The chain employs TRBV6-5 and TRBJ1-6; the D call of TRBD1 rests on TCRdb alone, since no DNA is present to check it. The CDR3 runs to 17 residues. Per germline, CDR1 MNHEY and CDR2 SVGAGI. The CDR3 loop is CASSYSGQGDLNSPLHF.

The V call is TRBV4-1, the J call TRBJ1-2; TCRdb's D gene call, TRBD1, goes unchecked for lack of DNA. The CDR3 has 15 amino acids. Per the germline V gene, CDR1 is MGHRA and CDR2 is YSYEKL. The chain's CDR3 is CASSQEGGTNYGYTF.

The chain has TRBV2 and TRBJ1-2. Germline-derived CDR1 and CDR2 are SNHLY and FYNNEI. The CDR3 consists of 13 residues. CDR3: CASIGEGPYGYTF.

J is TRBJ2-7 and V is TRBV7-2. Germline values: CDR1 SGHTA, CDR2 FQGNSA. The CDR3 has 14 residues. CDR3 in amino acids: CASSLYQDAYEQYF.

The chain uses TRBV6-5 and TRBJ2-7; TCRdb returns TRBD1, unconfirmable since there is no DNA. The CDR3 sequence is 14 residues long. In germline, CDR1 is MNHEY, CDR2 SVGAGI. The CDR3 is CASSSPDGAYEQYF.

The chain is built from TRBV12-3 or TRBV12-4 and TRBJ1-3; with no DNA, the TCRdb D assignment of TRBD1 cannot be verified. This CDR3 contains 15 residues. The CDR3 loop reads CASSLAGGVSDTIYF.

The rearrangement uses TRBV13 and TRBJ2-7; the D call of TRBD2 rests on TCRdb alone, since no DNA is present to check it. Germline V gives CDR1 PRHDT, CDR2 FYEKMQ (reference sequence). CDR3 size: 14 residues. The CDR3 region is CASSSSAGGYEQYF.

This chain connects TRBV7-3 to TRBJ1-1. The germline V gene encodes CDR1 SGHTA and CDR2 FQGTGA. The CDR3 extends over 13 amino acids. CDR3 amino acids: CASSTDPNTEAFF.

The chain recombines TRBV5-1 with TRBJ1-1. Germline values: CDR1 SGHRS, CDR2 YFSETQ. The CDR3 is made up of 12 amino acids. The CDR3 region is CASRVVGTEAFF.

This chain connects TRBV7-6 to TRBJ2-1. The CDR3 totals 15 residues. Germline CDR1 and CDR2: SGHVS and FNYEAQ. CDR3 loop: CASSLQESSYNEQFF.

The chain employs TRBV6-6 and TRBJ2-2; the TCRdb D gene call, TRBD1, has no DNA to confirm it. The CDR3 runs to 17 residues. The V gene's germline CDR1 is MNHNY and CDR2 SVGAGI (reference sequence). The CDR3 here is CASSYMGRETGTGELFF.

The rearrangement joins TRBV19 to TRBJ2-1; the D gene TCRdb calls, TRBD2, cannot be checked with no DNA. Germline loops: CDR1 LNHDA, CDR2 SQIVND (reference sequence). CDR3 size: 13 residues. The chain's CDR3 is CATRDYPYSEQFF. The variable domain in full, completed from reference TRBV19 and TRBJ2-1, reads DGGITQSPKYLFRKEGQNVTLSCEQNLNHDAMYWYRQDPGQGLRLIYYSQIVNDFQKGDIAEGYSVSREKKESFPLTVTSAQKNPTAFYLCATRDYPYSEQFFGPGTRLTVL.

The rearrangement joins TRBV14 to TRBJ2-1. The CDR3 is 15 amino acids. The germline gives CDR1 SGHDN, CDR2 FVKESK. The CDR3 loop reads CASSPSGYSYNEQFF.

The gene calls are TRBV9 and TRBJ2-7; checking the TCRdb D call of TRBD2 is not possible without DNA. The CDR3 runs 15 residues. Looked up from germline, CDR1 is SGDLS and CDR2 is YYNGEE. CDR3 loop: CASSVFRGITYEQYF.

The V and J genes are TRBV12-3 or TRBV12-4 and TRBJ1-1. The CDR3 extends over 14 amino acids. CDR3 loop: CASSFGGGLTEAFF.

V and J are TRBV7-9 and TRBJ1-6; checking the TCRdb D call of TRBD1 is not possible without DNA. Germline V gives CDR1 SEHNR, CDR2 FQNEAQ (reference sequence). The CDR3 covers 15 residues. The CDR3 sequence is CASSPQQGADSPLHF.

The chain carries TRBV5-6 and TRBJ2-7. CDR3 length equals 13 residues. Germline CDR1 and CDR2: SGHDT and YYEEEE. This CDR3 reads CASSWTGHHEQYF.

V and J are TRBV12-3 or TRBV12-4 and TRBJ2-2; TCRdb names TRBD2, which stays unverified in the absence of DNA. The CDR3 covers 13 residues. The CDR3 loop reads CASRPSGDGELFF.

The chain is built from TRBV2 and TRBJ2-2; the D call from TCRdb, TRBD2, cannot be confirmed without DNA. CDR3 length equals 15 residues. CDR1 and CDR2 (germline): SNHLY, FYNNEI. The CDR3 protein is CASRGTSTNTGELFF.

The gene calls are TRBV5-1 and TRBJ1-1. The CDR3 extends over 15 amino acids. CDR1 and CDR2 (germline): SGHRS, YFSETQ. The CDR3 is CASSLIAVSEHEAFF.